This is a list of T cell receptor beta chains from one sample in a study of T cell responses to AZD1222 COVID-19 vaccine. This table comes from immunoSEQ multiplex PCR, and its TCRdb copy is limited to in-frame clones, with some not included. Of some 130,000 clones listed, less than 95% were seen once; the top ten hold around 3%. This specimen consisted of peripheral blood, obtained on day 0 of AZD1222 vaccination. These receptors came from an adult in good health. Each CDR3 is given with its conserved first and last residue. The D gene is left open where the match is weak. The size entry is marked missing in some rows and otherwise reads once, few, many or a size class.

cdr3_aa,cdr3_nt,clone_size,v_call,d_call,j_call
CASSHIDPTGKHEQYF,TGTGCCAGCAGCCATATCGACCCCACTGGCAAACACGAGCAGTACTTC,few,TRBV7-9,.,TRBJ2-7
CASRSYGSEDNEQFF,TGTGCCAGCAGGTCGTACGGGTCCGAGGACAATGAGCAGTTCTTC,.,TRBV27,.,TRBJ2-1
CASSLPRRAYEQYF,TGTGCCAGCAGCCTTCCCCGAAGGGCGTACGAGCAGTACTTC,few,TRBV7-2,.,TRBJ2-7
CASSLRTNTEAFF,TGTGCCAGCAGTTTAAGGACCAACACTGAAGCTTTCTTT,once,TRBV12-3/TRBV12-4,.,TRBJ1-1
CASSLWPSSYEQYF,TGTGCCAGCAGTTTATGGCCTAGCTCCTACGAGCAGTACTTC,once,TRBV28,.,TRBJ2-7
CASSPDSPNQPQHF,TGTGCCAGCAGTCCAGACAGCCCCAATCAGCCCCAGCATTTT,.,TRBV27,.,TRBJ1-5
CASSPPIQGYTF,TGTGCCAGCAGTCCTCCGATCCAAGGCTACACCTTC,.,TRBV28,.,TRBJ1-2
CSVVVAGAYEQYF,TGCAGCGTTGTCGTAGCGGGAGCCTACGAGCAGTACTTC,.,TRBV29-1,TRBD2,TRBJ2-7
CASTGTSASYNEQFF,TGCGCCAGCACGGGGACTAGTGCTTCCTACAATGAGCAGTTCTTC,once,TRBV5-1,TRBD2,TRBJ2-1
CASGKIQPYEQYF,TGTGCCAGCGGAAAAATACAGCCCTACGAGCAGTACTTC,once,TRBV12-3/TRBV12-4,.,TRBJ2-7
CASSLIGTGSPLHF,TGTGCCAGCAGTTTAATAGGAACGGGTTCACCCCTCCACTTT,.,TRBV27,.,TRBJ1-6
CASSQDRVRTGEKLFF,TGCGCCAGCAGCCAAGATCGGGTCCGGACGGGGGAAAAACTGTTTTTT,.,TRBV4-3,.,TRBJ1-4
CASSADRGDVYTF,TGTGCCAGCAGCGCGGACAGGGGAGACGTCTACACCTTC,.,TRBV5-4,TRBD1,TRBJ1-2
CASSQDRVGGYTF,TGTGCCAGCAGTCAAGACAGGGTTGGCGGCTACACCTTC,.,TRBV28,TRBD1,TRBJ1-2
CASSQVGYTEAFF,TGTGCCAGCAGCCAAGTGGGATACACTGAAGCTTTCTTT,once,TRBV14,.,TRBJ1-1
CASSQSKNLGPSTDTQYF,TGTGCCAGCAGTCAATCAAAAAACTTGGGCCCTAGCACAGATACGCAGTATTTT,.,TRBV6-6,.,TRBJ2-3
CASSLGFGTAMNTEAFF,TGTGCCAGCAGCTTAGGGTTCGGGACAGCCATGAACACTGAAGCTTTCTTT,.,TRBV11-3,TRBD1,TRBJ1-1
CASSPGAPGYGYTF,TGCGCCAGCAGCCCAGGGGCCCCGGGGTATGGCTACACCTTC,.,TRBV4-3,.,TRBJ1-2
CASSLDRANTIYF,TGTGCCAGCAGCTTGGACAGGGCAAACACCATATATTTT,.,TRBV5-4,.,TRBJ1-3
CATLRGPNTGELFF,TGTGCCACCCTAAGGGGACCTAACACCGGGGAGCTGTTTTTT,.,TRBV7-9,.,TRBJ2-2
CASSGPIGTGVPDTQYF,TGTGCCAGCAGCGGACCGATTGGGACAGGGGTTCCAGATACGCAGTATTTT,.,TRBV9,TRBD1,TRBJ2-3
CASSERGQINYGYTF,TGTGCCAGCAGCGAAAGGGGGCAGATTAACTATGGCTACACCTTC,.,TRBV9,TRBD1,TRBJ1-2
CASSPGLGATQYF,TGTGCCAGCAGTCCGGGACTAGGAGCAACGCAGTATTTT,few,TRBV6-4,TRBD2,TRBJ2-3
CASSLGGTLQETQYF,TGTGCCAGCAGTTTAGGGGGAACCCTCCAAGAGACCCAGTACTTC,.,TRBV2,.,TRBJ2-5
CASSLDPGPGVTQYF,TGTGCCAGCAGCTTAGATCCCGGGCCAGGGGTGACCCAGTACTTC,.,TRBV7-8,.,TRBJ2-5
CASSDRDTTDTQYF,TGTGCCAGCAGCGACCGGGACACCACAGATACGCAGTATTTT,once,TRBV11-3,.,TRBJ2-3
CASSSGTFTGELFF,TGCGCCAGCAGCTCCGGGACCTTTACCGGGGAGCTGTTTTTT,few,TRBV5-1,.,TRBJ2-2
CASSRAGVDGYTF,TGTGCCAGCAGCCGAGCGGGGGTGGATGGCTACACCTTC,.,TRBV7-8,.,TRBJ1-2
CATQTGKGTEAFF,TGTGCCACCCAAACAGGGAAGGGCACTGAAGCTTTCTTT,.,TRBV10-3,.,TRBJ1-1
CASSRGGSRNSPLHF,TGTGCCAGCAGCCGAGGGGGGAGCCGAAATTCACCCCTCCACTTT,.,TRBV5-5,.,TRBJ1-6
CSASERAGSYEQYF,TGCAGTGCTAGTGAACGAGCGGGGTCCTACGAGCAGTACTTC,.,TRBV20-1,TRBD2,TRBJ2-7
CASSKQGEDQPQHF,TGTGCCAGCAGCAAACAGGGAGAGGACCAGCCCCAGCATTTT,.,TRBV9,.,TRBJ1-5
CASSQEIWERGRAFF,TGCGCCAGCAGCCAAGAAATTTGGGAAAGGGGCAGAGCTTTCTTT,.,TRBV4-3,.,TRBJ1-1
CASSPDSSEAFF,TGTGCCAGCTCCCCAGACTCTAGTGAAGCTTTCTTT,.,TRBV18,.,TRBJ1-1
CASSPYTNEAFF,TGTGCCAGCAGCCCTTATACTAATGAAGCTTTCTTT,.,TRBV2,.,TRBJ1-1
CASSPPQQGIGNTIYF,TGTGCCAGCTCACCGCCCCAACAGGGGATTGGAAACACCATATATTTT,.,TRBV18,TRBD1,TRBJ1-3
CASSQVHGLGGGYTF,TGTGCCAGCAGCCAAGTTCACGGCTTGGGAGGTGGCTACACCTTC,.,TRBV3-1/TRBV3-2,.,TRBJ1-2
CASSIGRGSYEQYF,TGTGCCAGTAGTATAGGCAGGGGCTCCTACGAGCAGTACTTC,.,TRBV19,.,TRBJ2-7
CASSFRGFRLHF,TGTGCCAGCAGTTTCCGGGGTTTTCGCCTCCACTTT,few,TRBV12-3/TRBV12-4,.,TRBJ1-6
CASSRVAGGGYEQYF,TGTGCCAGCAGCCGCGTGGCGGGAGGGGGGTACGAGCAGTACTTC,few,TRBV3-1/TRBV3-2,TRBD2,TRBJ2-7
CASSSPGSPETQYF,TGTGCCAGCAGTTCCCCGGGTAGCCCAGAGACCCAGTACTTC,.,TRBV28,.,TRBJ2-5
CASSGTNPGTGPYNEQFF,TGTGCCAGCAGCGGAACAAATCCCGGGACAGGCCCCTACAATGAGCAGTTCTTC,.,TRBV9,TRBD1,TRBJ2-1
CASSFVGNQPQHF,TGTGCCAGCAGTTTTGTGGGCAATCAGCCCCAGCATTTT,.,TRBV28,.,TRBJ1-5
CASSPPVPGYTF,TGTGCCAGCAGTCCCCCAGTACCAGGCTACACCTTC,.,TRBV6-6,.,TRBJ1-2
CASSSGQGVETQYF,TGTGCCAGCAGCTCCGGACAGGGGGTAGAGACCCAGTACTTC,.,TRBV5-4,TRBD1,TRBJ2-5